The source of this TCR beta chain is a study of technical replicates of blood from a few donors. V lost 5 bases to trimming and J lost 6 bases; unmatched junction nucleotides: 6. The CDR3 is 15 residues long. Germline V gene data show CDR1 as SEHNR and CDR2 as FQNEAQ (reference sequence). Profiling relied on immunoSEQ multiplex PCR, and the TCRdb table lists in-frame clones only, not all of them. The table shows approximately 97,000 clones, with approximately 95% occurring only once. Sequencing was done on a sample of T cells isolated from PBMCs. The chain links TRBV7-9 to TRBJ1-4; 10 nucleotides align to TRBD1. The TCR sequence derives from a human donor in good health. The CDR3 sequence: CASSRIDRGHEKLFF. The DNA of the CDR3 is TGTGCCAGCAGCCGAATAGACAGGGGGCATGAAAAACTGTTTTTT.